Presented here are 10 T cell receptor beta chains from one specimen sequenced in a study of blood T cell repertoires in COVID-19. Libraries were prepared by immunoSEQ multiplex PCR; TCRdb keeps only in-frame clonotypes and omits some of them. The table shows tens of thousands of clones, with around 85% occurring only once. The sequencing sample was made of peripheral blood. Receptors originate from a man aged 55 to 70 with acute or convalescent COVID-19.

This chain links TRBV2 with TRBJ2-1; 10 nucleotides agree with TRBD2. Germline-derived CDR1 and CDR2 are SNHLY and FYNNEI. CDR3 length equals 15 residues. V shed 6 bases and J 3 bases; nucleotides not matched to a gene: 5. In DNA form, the CDR3 reads TGTGCCAGCAGGAGGGGGACTAGCGACTACAATGAGCAGTTCTTC. Translating it yields CASRRGTSDYNEQFF.

Only one count was recorded for this clone. The chain joins TRBV19 to TRBJ1-2; 7 positions match TRBD1. V lost 2 bases and J lost 4; bases outside the gene matches: 1. The CDR3 length is 13 residues. Germline V lookup: CDR1 LNHDA, CDR2 SQIVND (reference sequence). The CDR3 loop is CASSIQGVYGYTF. The CDR3 DNA is TGTGCCAGTAGTATACAGGGGGTCTATGGCTACACCTTC.

The DNA of the CDR3 is TGTGCCAGCAGTTCGACTGACAGATATAGCAATCAGCCCCAGCATTTT. It codes for CASSSTDRYSNQPQHF. The chain couples TRBV6-5 to TRBJ1-5, with D possibly TRBD1 on 5 matching bases. The germline gives CDR1 MNHEY, CDR2 SVGAGI. Deletions cut 4 bases from V and 0 bases from J, with 13 bases between. This CDR3 is built from 16 residues.

The gene calls are TRBV5-4 and TRBJ2-1; 7 bases line up with TRBD1. Trimming cost V 2 bases and J 8 bases; bases outside gene matches: 4. The CDR3 loop spans 13 amino acids. Germline CDR1 and CDR2: SGHNT and YYREEE (reference sequence). This CDR3 is CASSLRDRHEQFF. As DNA, the CDR3 is TGTGCCAGCAGCTTACGGGACAGACATGAGCAGTTCTTC.

This rearrangement joins TRBV19 to TRBJ2-1; TRBD2 aligns across 12 bases. This CDR3 comprises 17 residues. Trimming removed 4 bases from V and 1 base from J; junction bases left unmatched: 5. Germline values: CDR1 LNHDA, CDR2 SQIVND (reference sequence). This CDR3 reads CASSTRLAGVSYNEQFF. CDR3 nucleotide sequence: TGTGCCAGTAGTACCCGACTAGCGGGAGTGTCCTACAATGAGCAGTTCTTC. Filled out from reference TRBV19 and TRBJ2-1, the complete variable domain reads DGGITQSPKYLFRKEGQNVTLSCEQNLNHDAMYWYRQDPGQGLRLIYYSQIVNDFQKGDIAEGYSVSREKKESFPLTVTSAQKNPTAFYLCASSTRLAGVSYNEQFFGPGTRLTVL.

This clone was seen only a few times. The chain is built from TRBV27 and TRBJ2-3; TRBD1 might be the D (5 bases). From germline, CDR1 is MNHEY and CDR2 SMNVEV (reference sequence). There are 17 residues in the CDR3. V lost 5 bases, J lost 1 base, and 19 bases lay in between. CDR3 coding DNA: TGTGCCAGCAGTCCATGGCAGGGCGTGGCCGGCACAGATACGCAGTATTTT. It is translated as CASSPWQGVAGTDTQYF.

This chain joins TRBV2 and TRBJ1-6; D is perhaps TRBD1 (5 bases). V gave up 5 bases and J gave up 4 bases, with 12 bases separating them. The CDR3 has 15 residues. CDR1 SNHLY and CDR2 FYNNEI come from the germline V gene. CDR3 residues: CASSRIQAYNSPLHF. The CDR3 nucleotides are TGTGCCAGCAGTCGAATACAGGCGTATAATTCACCCCTCCACTTT.

The V and J genes are TRBV5-4 and TRBJ2-2; D possibly corresponds to TRBD1 (7 bases). The CDR3 extends over 15 amino acids. Germline V gene sequence: CDR1 SGHNT, CDR2 YYREEE (reference sequence). V lost 7 bases, J lost 2 bases, and 15 bases lay in between. CDR3 amino acids: CASGRGTANTGELFF. CDR3 sequence (DNA): TGTGCCAGCGGCCGGGGGACAGCAAACACCGGGGAGCTGTTTTTT.

The chain couples TRBV5-1 to TRBJ2-2; the match to TRBD2 covers 7 bases. There are 17 residues in the CDR3. Germline CDR1 SGHRS, CDR2 YFSETQ. The junction had 6 bases not matched to a gene; V was cut back by 0 bases and J by 1 base. CDR3 nucleotides: TGCGCCAGCAGCTTGGAGCACGGACTAGGGAACACCGGGGAGCTGTTTTTT. It translates to CASSLEHGLGNTGELFF.

V and J are TRBV19 and TRBJ1-6; TRBD1 matches at 7 bases. V trimming: 4 bases; J trimming: 4 bases; junction bases outside the gene matches: 7. CDR1 LNHDA and CDR2 SQIVND come from the germline V gene (reference sequence). This CDR3 contains 16 residues. CDR3 in DNA: TGTGCCAGTAGTAATGGGGGACAGCAGTATAATTCACCCCTCCACTTT. It codes for CASSNGGQQYNSPLHF.